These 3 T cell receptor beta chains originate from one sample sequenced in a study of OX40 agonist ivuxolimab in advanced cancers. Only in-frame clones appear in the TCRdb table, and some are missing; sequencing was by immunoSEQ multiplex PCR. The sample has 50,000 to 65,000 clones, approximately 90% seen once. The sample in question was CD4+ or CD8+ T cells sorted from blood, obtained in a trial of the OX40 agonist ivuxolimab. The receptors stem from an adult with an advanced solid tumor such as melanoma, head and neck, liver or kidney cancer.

The CDR3 sequence is CASSVGSGFGANVLTF. DNA of the CDR3: TGTGCCAGCAGCGTAGGTTCAGGGTTTGGGGCCAACGTCCTGACTTTC. The chain recombines TRBV9 with TRBJ2-6; tentatively, D is TRBD1 (5 bases). The germline V and J ends were trimmed by 0 bases and 3 bases, with 10 bases remaining between them. Germline-derived CDR1 and CDR2 are SGDLS and YYNGEE. The CDR3 has 16 residues.

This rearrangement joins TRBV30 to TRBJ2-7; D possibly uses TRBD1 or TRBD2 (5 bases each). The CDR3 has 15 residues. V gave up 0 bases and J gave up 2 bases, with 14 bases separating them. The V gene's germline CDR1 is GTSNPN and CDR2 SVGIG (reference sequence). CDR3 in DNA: TGTGCCTGGAGTGTACGGGACGGTCGGCCCTACGAGCAGTACTTC. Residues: CAWSVRDGRPYEQYF.

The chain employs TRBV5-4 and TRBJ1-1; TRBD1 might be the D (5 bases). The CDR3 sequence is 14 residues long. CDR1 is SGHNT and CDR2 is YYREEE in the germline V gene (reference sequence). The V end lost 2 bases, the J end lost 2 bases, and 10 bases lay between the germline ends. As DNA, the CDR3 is TGTGCCAGCAGCTTAGGGACGGTTAACACTGAAGCTTTCTTT. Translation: CASSLGTVNTEAFF.